This paragraph covers one T cell receptor (beta chain) sequence. The antigen remains undetermined. These data belong to a study of CD8 T cells in ankylosing spondylitis. Findings of the study overall: Made up of roughly 8 highly homologous variants, a TCR beta motif appeared characteristic of ankylosing spondylitis blood. Disease-linked clones were CD8+ and relatively rare in peripheral blood.

TCRdb re-analysed the 5' RACE reads in MiXCR, keeping a single row per CDR3 protein. The sample carries about 340,000 distinct CDR3 sequences, approximately 8.2% recorded once. The CDR3 spans 12 residues. Trimming left V 7 bases short and J 6 bases short, with 13 bases between. CDR1 and CDR2 (germline): MDHEN, SYDVKM. The sequence was obtained from a male donor with ankylosing spondylitis. The sample taken for sequencing was blood, either unsorted or a sorted T cell fraction (not recorded which). J is TRBJ2-7 and V is TRBV28; D could derive from TRBD1 or TRBD2 (5 bases each). CDR3 coding DNA: TGTGCCAGCAAGGGACCTCGGGTCGAGCAGTACTTC. This codes for CASKGPRVEQYF.